Below, one TCR beta chain is given with its context. Its antigen is not known. This entry comes from a study of cytomegalovirus exposure and HLA in healthy donors. Points from the study as a whole: What a later analysis reportedly showed was that an Asian-associated ancestry cluster had fewer N-insertions than the approximately 670-donor mean. A few CMV-associated chains were confirmed in vitro to be specific for CMV antigens. The study flagged fewer than 200 TCR beta chains as cytomegalovirus-associated.

Germline assignment: CDR1 SGDLS and CDR2 YYNGEE. After removal of 4 bases from V and 8 bases from J, the junction contained 11 bases not matched to a gene. This CDR3 comprises 15 residues. Amplification used 60 Vbeta primers and 13 Jbeta primers. Here immunoSEQ multiplex PCR was the method, and the copy in TCRdb shows in-frame clones only, minus some. The data show about 200,000 clones, 82% seen once. The chain has TRBV9 and TRBJ1-4; the match to TRBD1 covers 7 bases. The clonotype was recovered from a woman between 40 and 50 years old in good health and CMV-seronegative. The specimen was PBMCs. The CDR3 loop is CASSTPGTVGEKLFF. CDR3 bases: TGTGCCAGCAGCACACCCGGGACAGTGGGAGAAAAACTGTTTTTT.